This TCR delta chain stems from a study of γδ T cells in repeated Plasmodium falciparum infection. Study overall: Over roughly 600 days, donors received four mosquito-bite P. falciparum NF54 infections. Timepoints: baseline, immediately before selected infections, and 21 days after every infection.

V was pared by 5 bases and J by 2 bases, with 17 bases of the junction left unmatched. The germline V gene encodes CDR1 TSWWSYY and CDR2 QGS. CDR3 length: 19 residues. Each sorted gammadelta sample had TRG and TRD chains sequenced. TCRdb fed the multiplex PCR reads into CATT to redo clone calling. This table holds roughly 48,000 delta-chain clones, 1.6% found once. A word on this clone: The antigen remains unidentified. The TCRdb record carries a much larger clone's protein, which differs from this DNA's translation at residue 6; a read error is the likely cause, and the protein listed here is the DNA translation.

Bulk repertoires came from Vgamma9/Vdelta2+ or Vdelta2-negative gammadelta T cells flow-sorted from PBMC. Overall study results and limits: Vgamma9/Vdelta2+ repertoires stayed stably polyclonal over time and infection.

The source material was gamma-delta T cells from blood. The chain uses TRDV1 and TRDJ1; TRDD3 matches 10 bases. TCRdb supplies no J gene; here it was assigned by aligning the nucleotide sequence to germline. This clonotype originated in a pool of human donors (malaria-infected and uninfected, not separated). The CDR3 loop reads CALGTLIPIALGDTDKLIF. CDR3 DNA: TGTGCTCTTGGGACCCTGATCCCCATTGCACTGGGGGATACCGATAAACTCATCTTT.